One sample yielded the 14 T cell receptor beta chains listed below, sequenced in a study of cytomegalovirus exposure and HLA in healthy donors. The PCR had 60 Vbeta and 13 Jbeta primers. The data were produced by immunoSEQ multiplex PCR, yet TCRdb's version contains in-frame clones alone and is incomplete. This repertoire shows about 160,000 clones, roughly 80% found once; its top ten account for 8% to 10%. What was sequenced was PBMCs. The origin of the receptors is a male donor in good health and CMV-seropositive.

This CDR3 is CASSLQGSGYTF. The CDR3 DNA sequence: TGTGCCAGCAGCTTACAGGGGTCCGGCTACACCTTC. The chain couples TRBV5-5 to TRBJ1-2; 7 bases map to TRBD1. After removal of 2 bases from V and 8 bases from J, the junction contained 3 bases not matched to a gene. The CDR3 sequence is 12 residues long. Germline-derived CDR1 and CDR2 are SGHKS and YYEKEE (reference sequence).

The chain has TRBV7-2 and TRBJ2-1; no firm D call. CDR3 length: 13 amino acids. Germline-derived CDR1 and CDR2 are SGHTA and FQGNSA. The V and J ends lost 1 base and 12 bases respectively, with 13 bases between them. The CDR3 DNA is TGTGCCAGCAGCTTAGGTATGGAAGGCGGGCAGTTCTTC. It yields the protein CASSLGMEGGQFF.

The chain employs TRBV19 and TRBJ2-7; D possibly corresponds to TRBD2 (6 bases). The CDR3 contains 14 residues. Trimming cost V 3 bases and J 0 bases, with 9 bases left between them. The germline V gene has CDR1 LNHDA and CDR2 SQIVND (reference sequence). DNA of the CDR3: TGTGCCAGTAGTATGACTAGTCGCTCCTACGAGCAGTACTTC. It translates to CASSMTSRSYEQYF.

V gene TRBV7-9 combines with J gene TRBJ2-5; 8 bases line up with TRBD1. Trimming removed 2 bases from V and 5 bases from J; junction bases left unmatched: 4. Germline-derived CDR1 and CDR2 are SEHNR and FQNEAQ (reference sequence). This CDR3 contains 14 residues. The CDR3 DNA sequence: TGTGCCAGCAGCTTACAGGGGGCGTTGGAGACCCAGTACTTC. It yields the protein CASSLQGALETQYF.

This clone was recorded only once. CDR3 in amino acids: CASSQDLSGFGRGYEQYF. CDR3 DNA sequence: TGCGCCAGCAGCCAAGATCTGTCAGGGTTTGGTAGGGGCTACGAGCAGTACTTC. V gene TRBV4-3 combines with J gene TRBJ2-7, with a weak D call TRBD1 (5 bases). The germline V gene has CDR1 LGHNA and CDR2 YSLEER. Trimming took 0 bases from V and 3 from J, leaving 21 bases between them. This CDR3 has 18 amino acids.

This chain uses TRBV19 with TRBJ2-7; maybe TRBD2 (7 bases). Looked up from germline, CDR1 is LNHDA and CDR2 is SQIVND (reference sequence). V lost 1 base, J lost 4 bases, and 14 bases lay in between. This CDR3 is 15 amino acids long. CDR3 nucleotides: TGTGCCAGTAGTATAGGTGGCGGGGGCGGTTACGAGCAGTACTTC. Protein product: CASSIGGGGGYEQYF.

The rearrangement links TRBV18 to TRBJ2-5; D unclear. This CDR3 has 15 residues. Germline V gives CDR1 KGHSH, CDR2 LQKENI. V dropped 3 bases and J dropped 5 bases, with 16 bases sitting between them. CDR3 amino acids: CASSPKTLTGETQYF. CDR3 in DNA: TGTGCCAGCTCACCGAAGACCCTAACCGGGGAGACCCAGTACTTC.

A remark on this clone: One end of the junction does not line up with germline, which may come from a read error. The CDR3 DNA follows: TGTGCCTGGACTGTAGCGGGAGACAATGAGCAGCTCTTC. As protein: CAWTVAGDNEQLF. V usage is TRBV30 and J usage is TRBJ2-1, with 9 positions matching TRBD2. The CDR3 runs to 13 residues. CDR1 and CDR2 (germline): GTSNPN, SVGIG (reference sequence).

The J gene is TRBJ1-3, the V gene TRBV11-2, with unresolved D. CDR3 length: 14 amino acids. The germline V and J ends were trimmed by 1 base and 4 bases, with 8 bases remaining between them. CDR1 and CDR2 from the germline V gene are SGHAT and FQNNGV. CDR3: CASSLGSRGNTIYF. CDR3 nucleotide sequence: TGTGCCAGCAGCTTAGGATCCAGGGGAAACACCATATATTTT.

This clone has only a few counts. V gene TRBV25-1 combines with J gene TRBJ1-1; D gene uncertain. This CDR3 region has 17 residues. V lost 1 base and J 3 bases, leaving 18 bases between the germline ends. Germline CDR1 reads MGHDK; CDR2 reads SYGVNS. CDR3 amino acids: CASSESTVPNGHTEAFF. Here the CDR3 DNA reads TGTGCCAGCAGTGAATCCACTGTGCCTAATGGGCACACTGAAGCTTTCTTT.

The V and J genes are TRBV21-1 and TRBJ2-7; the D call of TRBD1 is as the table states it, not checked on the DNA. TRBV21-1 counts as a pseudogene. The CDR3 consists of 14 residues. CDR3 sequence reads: CASSKGLRAHEQYF. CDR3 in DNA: TGTGCCAGCAGCAAAGGCCTCAGGGCCCACGAGCAGTACTTC.

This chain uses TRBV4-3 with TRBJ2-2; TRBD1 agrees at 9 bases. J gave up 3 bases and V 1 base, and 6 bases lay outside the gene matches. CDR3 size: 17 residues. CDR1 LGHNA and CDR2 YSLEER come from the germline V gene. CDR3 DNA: TGCGCCAGCAGCCAAGCCCGGACAGGGGTGCACACCGGGGAGCTGTTTTTT. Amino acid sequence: CASSQARTGVHTGELFF.

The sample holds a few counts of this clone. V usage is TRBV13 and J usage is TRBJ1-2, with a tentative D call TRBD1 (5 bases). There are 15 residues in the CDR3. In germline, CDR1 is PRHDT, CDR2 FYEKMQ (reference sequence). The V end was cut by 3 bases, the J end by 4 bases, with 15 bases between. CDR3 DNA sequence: TGTGCCAGCAGCTTGTTTTCAGGGCCCCTCTATGGCTACACCTTC. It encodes CASSLFSGPLYGYTF.

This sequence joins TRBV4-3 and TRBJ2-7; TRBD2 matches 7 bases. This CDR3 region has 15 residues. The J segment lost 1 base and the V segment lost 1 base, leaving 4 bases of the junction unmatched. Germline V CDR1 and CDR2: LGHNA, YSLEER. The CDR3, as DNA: TGCGCCAGCAGCCAAGCCCCGGGAGGTTCCTACGAGCAGTACTTC. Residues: CASSQAPGGSYEQYF.